This T cell receptor beta chain is drawn from a study of blood T cells in healthy people across ages (dated by TCRdb to between 2015 and 2016). In terms of the full investigation: In model experiments, template switching captured roughly one uniquely barcoded TCR beta cDNA molecule for every two T cells. The study measured age-related changes in TCR beta repertoire diversity using deep sequencing normalized with unique cDNA molecular identifiers. The donors were split into four age groups: young (average 16 years), middle-aged (around 37), aged (around 67) and long-lived (roughly 86). To avoid experimental bias, donors of different ages were spread randomly across the sequencing lanes. Two additional independent replicas of 1 million unique cDNA reads from the same blood draw were analyzed for two donors (one aged 18 to 30 and one aged 80 or older). What the study reported, not specific to this receptor: As age increased, observed TCR beta diversity per million T cells dropped in a roughly linear way, and a significant reduction was already evident by age 40. Compared with the aged group, the long-lived group had more naive CD4+ T cells, fewer expanded clones and increased TCR diversity, suggesting age selection. Since profiling was done on bulk unsorted PBMCs, naive and antigen-experienced compartments could not be conclusively compared. Estimates of total diversity from one million sequenced T cells were regarded as lower bounds and underestimates. There was a strong correlation between observed TCR beta diversity and the percentage of naive T cells measured by flow cytometry. Because the CMV infection status of the donors was unknown, age-related changes in expanded clonotypes may potentially have been confounded.

CDR1 SGHRS and CDR2 YFSETQ are derived from the germline V gene. The CDR3 contains 16 residues, cysteine and phenylalanine counted. The read is trimmed to its CDR3 DNA, 48 bases read in frame from base 1. Germline trimming amounts to 7 bases on V and 4 bases on J, with 8 as the count of junction bases outside the gene matches. Receptor amplification or capture employed 5' RACE. These reads were obtained on an Illumina HiSeq 2500. A second PCR of roughly 6 to 11 cycles was run with a J-beta primer mix and a sample-barcoded 5' primer. A unique molecular identifier was introduced onto each TCR beta cDNA molecule by a template-switch 5' adaptor carrying 12 random nucleotides. Each sample yielded at least 2.5 million CDR3-containing paired-end reads. First-strand cDNA synthesis was performed from all RNA using the Mint cDNA synthesis kit, with priming by a TRBC-specific oligonucleotide. All cDNA was treated with uracil-DNA glycosylase and then went through a first 18-cycle PCR with the universal primers M1SS and BC2_uni_R. For the original study's pipeline: Each sample was normalized by randomly selecting 1 million high-quality reads, each carrying a distinct molecular identifier. Instead of being binned into consensus sequences, reads that shared molecular identifiers were thrown out. CDR3 identification, clonotype clustering and error correction used MiTCR with a Q25 quality threshold and the strictest error-elimination algorithm. A nonparametric unseen species model with Euler transformation was used to estimate lower-bound total TCR beta diversity. TCRdb applied fastp at Q25 and MiXCR to the public reads, then kept only in-frame beta chains. All rows with the same CDR3 protein become a single entry with the most common DNA and genes. The authors' filters were not applied to this entry. The sample table holds more than 650,000 distinct CDR3 sequences, of which 40% to 65% were seen once. The ten top clones hold under 50% of the sample.

In this sample, this clonotype turned up many times. Its antigen is still unknown. No base quality values were provided; no much bigger clone lies one nucleotide off. Donors were 39 systemically healthy Caucasian individuals from Russia aged 6 to 90 years. Ten milliliters of peripheral blood were drawn from each donor into EDTA-treated Vacutainer tubes. PBMCs were isolated by Ficoll-Paque density-gradient centrifugation, with at least 7 million obtained per sample. Trizol reagent was used to extract total RNA from PBMCs, with at least 5.5 micrograms per sample. Naive CD45RAhigh/CD27high T cell percentages were measured by flow cytometry on a PBMC aliquot from every donor.

The sequence came from a man older than 75 in good health. Recombination joined TRBV5-1 with TRBJ2-1; TRBD2 matches 13 bases in the middle. Sequencing was performed on blood. Here is the DNA: TGCGCCAGCGGTGGGACTAGCGGGACCTTTTACAATGAGCAGTTCTTC. Its coded protein is CASGGTSGTFYNEQFF.